Presented here are 26 T cell receptor beta chains from one specimen sequenced in a study of cytomegalovirus exposure and HLA in healthy donors. TCRdb keeps only in-frame clones here, not all; method: immunoSEQ multiplex PCR. The repertoire includes 150,000 to 200,000 clones, approximately 81% of them detected once, and 10% to 13% sits in the top ten. Sequenced: PBMCs. Source of these receptors: a man aged 25 to 45 in good health and CMV-seropositive.

The chain has TRBV5-4 and TRBJ2-1, with TRBD2 matching 9 bases. The CDR3 consists of 18 residues. CDR1 SGHNT and CDR2 YYREEE come from the germline V gene (reference sequence). The V gene end was trimmed by 5 bases and the J gene end by 0 bases; junction bases not matched to a gene: 12. The CDR3 is CASSPKAGGPSSYNEQFF. For the CDR3, the DNA is TGTGCCAGCAGTCCCAAAGCGGGAGGACCGAGCTCCTACAATGAGCAGTTCTTC.

The J gene is TRBJ2-7, the V gene TRBV19; 8 positions match TRBD1. Trimming removed 10 bases from V and 3 bases from J; junction bases left unmatched: 8. The germline V gene encodes CDR1 LNHDA and CDR2 SQIVND (reference sequence). This CDR3 contains 13 residues. CDR3 amino acids: CATLGQDNYEQYF. In DNA form, the CDR3 reads TGTGCCACCCTGGGACAGGACAACTACGAGCAGTACTTC.

This clone showed up just once. The chain is built from TRBV28 and TRBJ1-5; 7 bases fit TRBD1. The CDR3 spans 18 residues. Germline V lookup: CDR1 MDHEN, CDR2 SYDVKM. The V segment lost 5 bases and the J segment 3 bases; nucleotides outside the gene matches: 16. The CDR3: CASSHPFFRQGTNQPQHF. In DNA, the CDR3 is TGTGCCAGCAGTCACCCTTTTTTTAGACAGGGTACCAATCAGCCCCAGCATTTT.

J is TRBJ1-4 and V is TRBV28; D ambiguous. The CDR3 runs 14 residues. CDR1 is MDHEN, CDR2 SYDVKM, per germline. Trimming removed 2 bases at V and 4 bases at J, with 8 bases between. The CDR3 loop reads CASSLIALNEKLFF. The DNA of the CDR3 is TGTGCCAGCAGTTTAATAGCCCTTAATGAAAAACTGTTTTTT.

The rearrangement joins TRBV2 to TRBJ2-5, with 7 bases aligning to TRBD1. This CDR3 spans 14 amino acids. Germline CDR1 SNHLY, CDR2 FYNNEI. The V and J ends lost 5 bases and 0 bases, in that order; junction bases with no gene match: 3. The CDR3 sequence: CASSYRGHQETQYF. The DNA for the CDR3 is TGTGCCAGCAGTTACAGGGGCCACCAAGAGACCCAGTACTTC.

Here the CDR3 DNA reads TGTGCCAGCACGGGGGAATCGTACACCGGGGAGCTGTTTTTT. The encoded protein is CASTGESYTGELFF. The chain is built from TRBV2 and TRBJ2-2; tentatively, D is TRBD2 (6 bases). The CDR3 spans 14 residues. V was shortened by 7 bases and J by 3 bases, with 12 bases between the two germline ends. The germline gives CDR1 SNHLY, CDR2 FYNNEI.

The sample holds one count of this clone. The V gene is TRBV15, the J gene TRBJ2-7; maybe TRBD2 (5 bases). Germline loops: CDR1 LNHNV, CDR2 YYDKDF (reference sequence). With 0 bases removed from V and 2 bases from J, the gap between germline ends came to 11 bases. This CDR3 comprises 15 residues. CDR3 nucleotide sequence: TGTGCCACCAGCAGAGATTTCGGGGAAACCTACGAGCAGTACTTC. It yields the protein CATSRDFGETYEQYF.

In its sample, this clone was seen a few times. The chain combines TRBV4-1 with TRBJ2-1; TRBD2 matches 8 bases. Germline V CDR1 and CDR2: MGHRA, YSYEKL. Trimming removed 3 bases from V and 3 bases from J; junction bases left unmatched: 1. The CDR3 runs to 14 residues. In nucleotides, the CDR3 is TGCGCCAGCAGCCACGCGGGGGGCTACAATGAGCAGTTCTTC. This gives the protein CASSHAGGYNEQFF.

The rearrangement joins TRBV7-3 to TRBJ1-2, with 7 bases lining up with TRBD1. CDR1 and CDR2 (germline): SGHTA, FQGTGA. V was pared by 6 bases and J by 7 bases, with 8 bases of the junction left unmatched. The CDR3 contains 13 residues. The CDR3 loop is CASSSTGEAGYTF. CDR3 coding DNA: TGTGCCAGCAGTTCAACAGGGGAGGCTGGCTACACCTTC. Full variable domain (missing parts from reference TRBV7-3 and TRBJ1-2): GAGVSQTPSNKVTEKGKYVELRCDPISGHTALYWYRQSLGQGPEFLIYFQGTGAADDSGLPNDRFFAVRPEGSVSTLKIQRTERGDSAVYLCASSSTGEAGYTFGSGTRLTVV.

This rearrangement joins TRBV27 to TRBJ2-5, with TRBD2 matching over 16 bases. Germline trimming cut 6 bases from V and 5 bases from J; bases unmatched to any gene: 12. This CDR3 is built from 18 residues. Germline V lookup: CDR1 MNHEY, CDR2 SMNVEV (reference sequence). CDR3 sequence: CASRGLAGGRFEMETQYF. CDR3 in DNA: TGTGCCAGCAGGGGACTAGCGGGGGGGAGATTCGAAATGGAGACCCAGTACTTC.

The rearrangement links TRBV27 to TRBJ2-1, with D unresolved. The germline V gene encodes CDR1 MNHEY and CDR2 SMNVEV (reference sequence). Trimming cost V 0 bases and J 4 bases, with 7 bases left between them. The CDR3 loop spans 14 amino acids. CDR3 sequence reads: CASSLSSLYNEQFF. The CDR3 nucleotides are TGTGCCAGCAGTTTATCTAGTTTATACAATGAGCAGTTCTTC.

The gene calls are TRBV9 and TRBJ1-1, with D uncertain. The CDR3 loop spans 13 amino acids. CDR1 and CDR2 (germline): SGDLS, YYNGEE. Trimming shortened V by 1 base and J by 2 bases, and 6 bases separated the two germline ends. CDR3 in DNA: TGTGCCAGCAGCGTATCCTATAACACTGAAGCTTTCTTT. Translating it yields CASSVSYNTEAFF.

The chain is built from TRBV12-5 and TRBJ1-1; the match to TRBD1 covers 9 bases. Losses at the gene ends were 6 bases for V and 1 base for J; bases not matched to a gene: 3. CDR1 is LGHNT, CDR2 FRNRAP, per germline. The CDR3 has 14 residues. CDR3 loop: CASGTGGQNTEAFF. The CDR3 nucleotides read TGTGCTAGTGGGACAGGGGGACAGAACACTGAAGCTTTCTTT.

The chain employs TRBV7-3 and TRBJ1-1; possible D gene TRBD1, 6 bases. Germline CDR1 and CDR2: SGHTA and FQGTGA. V was shortened by 4 bases and J by 5 bases, with 14 bases between the two germline ends. The length of the CDR3 is 14 residues. The CDR3 DNA reads TGTGCCAGCAGCTACAGGGTTGATTTAACTGAAGCTTTCTTT. Protein sequence: CASSYRVDLTEAFF.

The chain links TRBV7-9 to TRBJ2-5, with D maybe TRBD1 (5 bases). Germline lookup yields CDR1 SEHNR and CDR2 FQNEAQ (reference sequence). V was trimmed by 0 bases and J by 5 bases, leaving 10 bases between them. The CDR3 has 14 residues. CDR3: CASSLAVPGETQYF. In DNA, the CDR3 is TGTGCCAGCAGCTTAGCGGTCCCAGGGGAGACCCAGTACTTC.

There are a few counts of this clone. The rearrangement links TRBV4-1 to TRBJ2-7, with TRBD1 as a possible D gene (6 bases). Germline V gene sequence: CDR1 MGHRA, CDR2 YSYEKL. The V gene lost 0 bases and the J gene lost 2 bases, with 8 bases spanning the gap. The CDR3 has 14 amino acids. The CDR3 protein is CASSQDEGAYEQYF. CDR3 DNA: TGCGCCAGCAGCCAAGATGAGGGGGCCTACGAGCAGTACTTC.

This chain uses TRBV28 with TRBJ1-2; D remains unclear. Per germline, CDR1 MDHEN and CDR2 SYDVKM. V lost 2 bases, J lost 3 bases, and 19 bases lay in between. The CDR3 contains 17 residues. The DNA for the CDR3 is TGTGCCAGCAGTTTAACGGTGCGGGCCCTATCACACTATGGCTACACCTTC. It translates to CASSLTVRALSHYGYTF.

This clone came up a few times. The chain links TRBV10-1 to TRBJ2-7, with 9 bases that match TRBD1. J gave up 5 bases and V 1 base, and 3 bases lay outside the gene matches. Germline V gene data show CDR1 as WNHNN and CDR2 as SYGVQD (reference sequence). This CDR3 is built from 14 residues. The CDR3 here is CASSEYRGQDEQYF. CDR3 nucleotide sequence: TGCGCCAGCAGTGAGTACAGGGGGCAGGACGAGCAGTACTTC.

The V call is TRBV7-8, the J call TRBJ2-7, with D unclear. The CDR3 length is 14 residues. V lost 5 bases to trimming and J lost 0 bases, with 11 bases between them. Germline CDR1 is SGHVS and CDR2 is FQNEAQ. DNA of the CDR3: TGTGCCAGCAGCCCTACAGTCCCCTCCTACGAGCAGTACTTC. It encodes CASSPTVPSYEQYF.

This clone was observed a handful of times. The rearrangement uses TRBV28 and TRBJ1-5; 10 positions agree with TRBD1. The CDR3 contains 15 residues. The V and J ends lost 7 bases and 2 bases, in that order; junction bases with no gene match: 5. Germline assignment: CDR1 MDHEN and CDR2 SYDVKM. CDR3 sequence reads: CASTWDRGGNQPQHF. As DNA, the CDR3 is TGTGCCAGCACTTGGGACAGGGGCGGCAATCAGCCCCAGCATTTT. Full variable domain (remainder filled in from reference TRBV28 and TRBJ1-5): DVKVTQSSRYLVKRTGEKVFLECVQDMDHENMFWYRQDPGLGLRLIYFSYDVKMKEKGDIPEGYSVSREKKERFSLILESASTNQTSMYLCASTWDRGGNQPQHFGDGTRLSIL.

Here the CDR3 DNA reads TGTGCCAGCAGTTTAAATGAGGCCGCCTCCTACGAGCAGTACTTC. Its translation: CASSLNEAASYEQYF. This rearrangement joins TRBV28 to TRBJ2-7, with D unclear. The CDR3 is 15 amino acids. The germline V gene has CDR1 MDHEN and CDR2 SYDVKM. Trimming took off 2 bases at V and 0 bases at J, with 11 bases between the two ends.

The chain is built from TRBV28 and TRBJ1-2; 7 nucleotides agree with TRBD1. CDR1 MDHEN and CDR2 SYDVKM come from the germline V gene. V lost 2 bases and J lost 3; bases outside the gene matches: 12. CDR3 length: 17 residues. CDR3 nucleotides: TGTGCCAGCAGTTTAAGGCAAGACAGGGTCAAAGACTATGGCTACACCTTC. As protein: CASSLRQDRVKDYGYTF.

The chain joins TRBV29-1 to TRBJ2-3; 9 bases fit TRBD2. The CDR3 is 15 residues long. Germline CDR1 and CDR2: SQVTM and ANQGSEA. Trimming took 6 bases from V and 1 from J; bases not matched to a gene: 8. CDR3 region: CSVRGGRARTDTQYF. In DNA form, the CDR3 reads TGCAGCGTCCGAGGCGGGAGGGCCCGCACAGATACGCAGTATTTT.

The chain is built from TRBV11-3 and TRBJ2-1; 10 bases agree with TRBD2. Germline V gene data show CDR1 as SGHNT and CDR2 as YENEEA. This CDR3 region has 14 residues. Trimming removed 1 base from V and 8 bases from J; junction bases left unmatched: 2. The CDR3 DNA follows: TGTGCCAGCAGCTTAGGGCTAGCGGGAGATGAGCAGTTCTTC. It encodes CASSLGLAGDEQFF.

The rearrangement joins TRBV9 to TRBJ2-2; TRBD1 aligns across 11 bases. The J segment lost 5 bases and the V segment lost 2 bases, leaving 5 bases of the junction unmatched. CDR3 length equals 16 residues. Germline CDR1 SGDLS, CDR2 YYNGEE. Here the CDR3 DNA reads TGTGCCAGCAGCGTCTCCGGGACAGGGGGAACCGGGGAGCTGTTTTTT. Protein: CASSVSGTGGTGELFF.

This clone has only a few counts. The chain joins TRBV18 to TRBJ2-7, with a weak D call TRBD2 (5 bases). This CDR3 has 17 residues. Trimming stripped 0 bases from V and 3 bases from J, with 18 bases between. Germline-derived CDR1 and CDR2 are KGHSH and LQKENI. CDR3 sequence (DNA): TGTGCCAGCTCACCACCGTTCCGGAGGCGAGTAAACTACGAGCAGTACTTC. Protein: CASSPPFRRRVNYEQYF.